A selection of T cell receptor beta chains follows, all from one sample in a study of molecular identifiers for immune sequencing clone quantification. From the PCR reads, TCRdb called clonotypes with MiXCR, one entry per CDR3 protein. This sample has around 94,000 distinct CDR3 sequences; under 40% occur once, and the top ten carry over 8%. Sequencing was performed on naive CD8+ T cells from blood, with Jurkat cell RNA spiked in. The receptors derive from a human donor in good health. Some libraries in this study had Jurkat cell RNA spiked in. Each CDR3 is given with its conserved first and last residue. Each record gives: V gene, clone size, D gene, J gene, CDR3 protein, CDR3 DNA. The D gene is left open where the match is weak. Size tells how often a clone was seen (once, few, many) or the class of an expanded clone, and some rows leave it out.

>TRBV5-4|.|.|TRBJ2-1
CASSPGGSYNEQFF
TGTGCCAGCAGCCCTGGCGGGTCTTACAATGAGCAGTTCTTC
>TRBV4-1|.|.|TRBJ2-3
CASSQDLTTTSTDTQYF
TGCGCCAGCAGCCAAGATCTGACCACAACTAGCACAGATACGCAGTATTTT
>TRBV21-1|few|.|TRBJ2-4
CASAGTDFILAKNIQYF
TGTGCCAGCGCCGGGACAGACTTTATCCTAGCCAAAAACATTCAGTACTTC
>TRBV19|.|TRBD2|TRBJ2-3
CASRRGGRSSDTQYF
TGTGCCAGTAGAAGGGGCGGGAGGTCCTCAGATACGCAGTATTTT
>TRBV7-2|.|TRBD2|TRBJ2-7
CASSLGFGTRAGQYF
TGTGCCAGCAGCTTAGGGTTCGGGACTAGGGCCGGGCAGTACTTC
>TRBV20-1|many|.|TRBJ2-1
CSALNPGTPYNEQFF
TGCAGTGCCCTGAACCCCGGGACTCCCTACAATGAGCAGTTCTTC
>TRBV6-6|many|.|TRBJ2-7
CASSLGSIGYEQYF
TGTGCCAGCAGCCTGGGGTCGATCGGCTACGAGCAGTACTTC
>TRBV20-1|few|.|TRBJ2-7
CSALLNEQYF
TGCAGTGCTCTCCTAAACGAGCAGTACTTC
>TRBV28|many|.|TRBJ1-4
CASATSSPNEKLFF
TGTGCCAGCGCCACATCTAGCCCGAATGAAAAACTGTTTTTT
>TRBV10-3|.|.|TRBJ2-5
CAIRDPPENQYF
TGTGCCATCAGGGACCCACCCGAGAACCAGTACTTC
>TRBV28|medium-sized|.|TRBJ2-3
CASSFVAGTDTQYF
TGTGCCAGCAGTTTTGTGGCGGGGACAGATACGCAGTATTTT
>TRBV7-2|.|TRBD1|TRBJ1-4
CASSLGQGGNEKLFF
TGTGCCAGCAGCTTAGGACAGGGGGGAAATGAAAAACTGTTTTTT
>TRBV3-1|few|TRBD2|TRBJ2-3
CASSPVAGGRSNTQYF
TGTGCCAGCAGCCCCGTCGCTGGCGGGAGGTCGAATACGCAGTATTTT
>TRBV12-5|.|TRBD2|TRBJ2-1
CASGLARSGRANNEQFF
TGTGCTAGTGGTTTGGCCCGTAGCGGGAGAGCCAACAATGAGCAGTTCTTC